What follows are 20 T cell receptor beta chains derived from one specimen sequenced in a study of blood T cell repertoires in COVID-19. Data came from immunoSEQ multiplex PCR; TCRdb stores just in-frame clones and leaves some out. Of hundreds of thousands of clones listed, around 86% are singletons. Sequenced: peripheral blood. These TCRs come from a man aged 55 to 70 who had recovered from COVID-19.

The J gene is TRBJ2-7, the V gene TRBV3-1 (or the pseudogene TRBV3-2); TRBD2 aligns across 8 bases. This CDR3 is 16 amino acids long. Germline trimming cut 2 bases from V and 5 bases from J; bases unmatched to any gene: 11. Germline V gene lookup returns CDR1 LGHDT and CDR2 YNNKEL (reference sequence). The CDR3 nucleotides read TGTGCCAGCAGCCAAAAGACCACCGGGAGGGGAAACGAGCAGTACTTC. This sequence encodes CASSQKTTGRGNEQYF.

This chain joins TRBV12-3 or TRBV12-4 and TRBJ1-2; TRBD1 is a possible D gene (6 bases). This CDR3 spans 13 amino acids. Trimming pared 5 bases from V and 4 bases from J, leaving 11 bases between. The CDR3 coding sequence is TGTGCCAGCAGTCTCAGGGGTGGCTATGGCTACACCTTC. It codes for CASSLRGGYGYTF.

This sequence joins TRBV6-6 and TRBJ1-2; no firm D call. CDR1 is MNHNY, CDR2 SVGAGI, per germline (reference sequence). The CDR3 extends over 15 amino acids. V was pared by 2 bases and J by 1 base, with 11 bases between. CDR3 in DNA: TGTGCCAGCAGTTACGAACGGAGTCTTAACTATGGCTACACCTTC. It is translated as CASSYERSLNYGYTF.

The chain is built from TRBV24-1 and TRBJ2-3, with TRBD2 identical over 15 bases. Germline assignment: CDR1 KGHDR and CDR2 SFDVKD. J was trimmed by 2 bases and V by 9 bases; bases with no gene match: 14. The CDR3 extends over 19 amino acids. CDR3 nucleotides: TGTGCCACCTGCCCGCCCGGGACTAGCGGGGGGCGGGACACAGATACGCAGTATTTT. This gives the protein CATCPPGTSGGRDTDTQYF.

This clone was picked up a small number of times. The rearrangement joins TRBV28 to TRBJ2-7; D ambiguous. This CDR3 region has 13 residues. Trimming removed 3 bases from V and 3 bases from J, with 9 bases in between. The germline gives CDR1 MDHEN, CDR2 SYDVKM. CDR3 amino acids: CASSLLGNYEQYF. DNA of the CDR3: TGTGCCAGCAGTTTGTTGGGCAACTACGAGCAGTACTTC.

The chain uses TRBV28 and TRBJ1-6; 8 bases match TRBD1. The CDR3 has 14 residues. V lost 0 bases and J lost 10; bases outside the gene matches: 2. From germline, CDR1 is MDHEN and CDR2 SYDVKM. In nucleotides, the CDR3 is TGTGCCAGCAGTTTATGGACAGGGGTCTCACCCCTCCACTTT. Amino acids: CASSLWTGVSPLHF.

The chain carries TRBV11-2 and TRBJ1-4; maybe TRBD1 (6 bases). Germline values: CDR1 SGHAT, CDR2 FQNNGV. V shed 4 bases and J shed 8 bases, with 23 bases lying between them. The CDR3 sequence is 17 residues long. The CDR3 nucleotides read TGTGCCAGCAGCTCGATTCGCCTTGGGGGGGCGAGAGAAAAACTGTTTTTT. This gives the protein CASSSIRLGGAREKLFF.

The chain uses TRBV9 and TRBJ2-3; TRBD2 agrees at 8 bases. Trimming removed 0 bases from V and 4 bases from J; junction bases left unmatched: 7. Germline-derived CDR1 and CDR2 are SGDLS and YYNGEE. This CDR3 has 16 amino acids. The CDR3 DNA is TGTGCCAGCAGCGTAGAAAGCGGGAGTAGGGCAGATACGCAGTATTTT. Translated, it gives CASSVESGSRADTQYF.

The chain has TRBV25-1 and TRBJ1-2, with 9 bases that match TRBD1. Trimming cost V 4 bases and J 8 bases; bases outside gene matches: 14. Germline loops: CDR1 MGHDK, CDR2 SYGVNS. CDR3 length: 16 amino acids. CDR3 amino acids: CASSASPGQGEAGYTF. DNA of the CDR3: TGTGCCAGCAGTGCCAGCCCGGGACAGGGTGAAGCGGGCTACACCTTC.

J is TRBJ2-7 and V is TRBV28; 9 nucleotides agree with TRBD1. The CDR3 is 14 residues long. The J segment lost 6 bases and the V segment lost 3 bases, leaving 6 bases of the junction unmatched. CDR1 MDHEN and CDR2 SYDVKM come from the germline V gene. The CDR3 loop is CASSFRTGDFEQYF. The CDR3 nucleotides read TGTGCCAGCAGTTTCAGGACAGGGGACTTCGAGCAGTACTTC. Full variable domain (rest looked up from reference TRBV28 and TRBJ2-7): DVKVTQSSRYLVKRTGEKVFLECVQDMDHENMFWYRQDPGLGLRLIYFSYDVKMKEKGDIPEGYSVSREKKERFSLILESASTNQTSMYLCASSFRTGDFEQYFGPGTRLTVT.

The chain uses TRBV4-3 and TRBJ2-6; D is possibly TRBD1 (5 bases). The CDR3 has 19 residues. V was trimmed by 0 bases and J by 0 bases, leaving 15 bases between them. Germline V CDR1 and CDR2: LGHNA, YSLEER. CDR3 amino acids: CASSQELQGFGSGANVLTF. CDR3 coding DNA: TGCGCCAGCAGCCAAGAACTCCAGGGCTTCGGCTCTGGGGCCAACGTCCTGACTTTC.

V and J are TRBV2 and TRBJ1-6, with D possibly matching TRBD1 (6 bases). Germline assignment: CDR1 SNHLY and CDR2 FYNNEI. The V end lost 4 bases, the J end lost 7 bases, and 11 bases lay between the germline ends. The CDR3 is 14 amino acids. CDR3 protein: CASSVEGVNSPLHF. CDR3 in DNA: TGTGCCAGCAGTGTTGAGGGGGTAAATTCACCCCTCCACTTT.

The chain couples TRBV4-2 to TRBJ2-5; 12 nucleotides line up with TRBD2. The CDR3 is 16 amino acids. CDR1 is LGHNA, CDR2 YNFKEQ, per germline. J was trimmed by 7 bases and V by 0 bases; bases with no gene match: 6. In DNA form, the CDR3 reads TGTGCCAGCAGCCAAGAACCTAGCGGGGGGGCCGGGACCCAGTACTTC. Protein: CASSQEPSGGAGTQYF.

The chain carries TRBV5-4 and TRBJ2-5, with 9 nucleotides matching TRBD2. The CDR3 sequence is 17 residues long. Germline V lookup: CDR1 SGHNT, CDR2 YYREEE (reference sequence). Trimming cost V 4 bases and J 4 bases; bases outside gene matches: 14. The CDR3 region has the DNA TGTGCCAGCAGCGCCGAGGGGATAGCGGGGGAGGGAGAGACCCAGTACTTC. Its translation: CASSAEGIAGEGETQYF.

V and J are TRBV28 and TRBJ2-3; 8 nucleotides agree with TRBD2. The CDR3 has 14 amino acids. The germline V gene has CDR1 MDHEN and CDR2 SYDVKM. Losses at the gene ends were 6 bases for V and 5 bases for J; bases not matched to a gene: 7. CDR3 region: CASRRTGTRDTQYF. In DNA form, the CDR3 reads TGTGCCAGCAGACGTACCGGGACTAGAGATACGCAGTATTTT.

CDR3 loop: CASNPRGGNTEAFF. For the CDR3, the DNA is TGTGCCAGCAACCCTAGGGGGGGGAACACTGAAGCTTTCTTT. The chain uses TRBV6-6 and TRBJ1-1; D perhaps matches TRBD1 (6 bases). The CDR3 length is 14 residues. V was cut by 7 bases and J by 1 base, with 13 bases left in between. From germline, CDR1 is MNHNY and CDR2 SVGAGI (reference sequence).

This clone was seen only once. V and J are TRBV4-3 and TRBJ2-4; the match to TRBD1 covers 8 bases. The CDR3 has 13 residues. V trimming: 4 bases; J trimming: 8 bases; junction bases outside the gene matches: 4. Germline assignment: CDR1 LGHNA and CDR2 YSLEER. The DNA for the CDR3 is TGCGCCAGCAGCCGAGGACAGGGTGACATTCAGTACTTC. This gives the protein CASSRGQGDIQYF.

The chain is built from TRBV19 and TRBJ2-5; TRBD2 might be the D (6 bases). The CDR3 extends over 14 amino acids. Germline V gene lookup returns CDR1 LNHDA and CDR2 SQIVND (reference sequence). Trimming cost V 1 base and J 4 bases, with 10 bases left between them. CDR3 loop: CASSIGAGPETQYF. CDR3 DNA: TGTGCCAGTAGTATAGGCGCGGGGCCAGAGACCCAGTACTTC.

The CDR3 loop reads CASSTGTGATNEKLFF. The CDR3 DNA follows: TGTGCCAGCAGCACCGGGACAGGGGCAACTAATGAAAAACTGTTTTTT. J is TRBJ1-4 and V is TRBV5-6, with 10 bases lining up with TRBD1. Germline CDR1 reads SGHDT; CDR2 reads YYEEEE. V shed 4 bases, J shed 0 bases, and the junction held 3 bases outside the gene matches. This CDR3 has 16 residues.

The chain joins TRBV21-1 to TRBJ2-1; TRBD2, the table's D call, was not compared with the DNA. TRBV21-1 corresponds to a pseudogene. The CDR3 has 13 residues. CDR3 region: CASSKDPCEEQFF. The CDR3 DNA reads TGTGCCAGCAGCAAAGACCCGTGCGAGGAGCAGTTCTTC.